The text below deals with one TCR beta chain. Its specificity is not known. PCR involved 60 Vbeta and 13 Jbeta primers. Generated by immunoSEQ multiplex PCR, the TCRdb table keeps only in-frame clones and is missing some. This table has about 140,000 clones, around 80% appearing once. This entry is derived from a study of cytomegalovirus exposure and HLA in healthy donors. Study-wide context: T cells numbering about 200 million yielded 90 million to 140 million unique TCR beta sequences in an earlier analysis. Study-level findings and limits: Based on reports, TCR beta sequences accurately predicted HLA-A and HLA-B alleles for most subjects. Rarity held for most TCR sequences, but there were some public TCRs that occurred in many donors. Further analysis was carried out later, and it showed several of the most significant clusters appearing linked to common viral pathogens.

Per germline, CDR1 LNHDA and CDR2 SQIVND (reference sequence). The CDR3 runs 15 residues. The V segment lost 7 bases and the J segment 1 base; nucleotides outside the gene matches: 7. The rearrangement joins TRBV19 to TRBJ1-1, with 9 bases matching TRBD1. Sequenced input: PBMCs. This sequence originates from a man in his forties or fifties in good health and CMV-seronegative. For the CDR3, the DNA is TGTGCCAGTACCATGGGGACAGGGACGAACACTGAAGCTTTCTTT. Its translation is CASTMGTGTNTEAFF.